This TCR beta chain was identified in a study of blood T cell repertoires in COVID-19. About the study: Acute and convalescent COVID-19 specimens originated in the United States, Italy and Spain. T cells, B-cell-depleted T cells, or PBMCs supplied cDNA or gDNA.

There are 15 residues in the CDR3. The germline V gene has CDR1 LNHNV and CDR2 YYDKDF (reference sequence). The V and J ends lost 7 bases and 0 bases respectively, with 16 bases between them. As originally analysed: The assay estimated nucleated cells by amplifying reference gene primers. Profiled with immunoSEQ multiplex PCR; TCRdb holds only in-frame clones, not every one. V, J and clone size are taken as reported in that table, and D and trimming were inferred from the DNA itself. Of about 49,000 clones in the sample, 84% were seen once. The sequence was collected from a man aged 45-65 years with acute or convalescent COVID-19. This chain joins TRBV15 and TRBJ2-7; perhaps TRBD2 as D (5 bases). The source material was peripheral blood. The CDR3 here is CATKGSRRSSYEQYF. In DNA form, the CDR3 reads TGTGCCACCAAAGGGAGCAGGAGAAGCTCCTACGAGCAGTACTTC.